These T cell receptor beta chains were read from a single sample in a study of blood T cells in healthy people across ages. TCRdb called the 5' RACE reads again in MiXCR, with one record for every CDR3 protein. The table includes about 1.5 million distinct CDR3 sequences, approximately 39% detected once. Sequencing was done on a sample of blood. These receptors came from a woman under 30 in good health. Both conserved end residues are part of each CDR3. A D gene is named only where the DNA matches it firmly. Part of the rows lack a size; the others show once, few, many or a class for expanded clones.

>TRBD1|TRBJ1-1|.|TRBV5-1
CASSQQGAKTEAFF
TGCGCCAGCAGCCAACAGGGGGCAAAGACTGAAGCTTTCTTT
>.|TRBJ1-4|.|TRBV3-1
CASSWRGWSEKLFF
TGTGCCAGCAGCTGGAGGGGGTGGAGTGAAAAACTGTTTTTT
>TRBD2|TRBJ2-7|.|TRBV27
CASSYPSLSGVYNEQYF
TGTGCCAGCAGTTACCCCTCTTTGAGCGGGGTCTACAATGAGCAGTACTTC
>TRBD2|TRBJ2-7|.|TRBV5-5
CASSSTSGSYNEQYF
TGTGCCAGCAGCTCCACTAGCGGGAGTTACAATGAGCAGTACTTC
>TRBD2|TRBJ2-3|few|TRBV12-3/TRBV12-4
CASRGLAGPTDTQYF
TGTGCCAGCAGAGGACTAGCGGGGCCCACAGATACGCAGTATTTT
>TRBD2|TRBJ2-5|many|TRBV7-7
CASSFGLAGEETQYF
TGTGCTAGCAGCTTCGGACTAGCGGGGGAAGAGACCCAGTACTTC
>.|TRBJ1-6|.|TRBV4-1
CASSQGGSSSPLHF
TGCGCCAGCAGCCAAGGGGGATCGAGTTCACCCCTCCACTTT
>.|TRBJ1-2|.|TRBV6-5
CASSYSSTNYGYTF
TGTGCCAGCAGTTACTCGTCTACAAACTATGGCTACACCTTC
>TRBD1|TRBJ1-5|.|TRBV6-5
CASRAGQGNQPQHF
TGTGCCAGCAGGGCGGGACAGGGGAATCAGCCCCAGCATTTT
>TRBD1|TRBJ2-1|.|TRBV9
CASSVESPGTGSNEQFF
TGTGCCAGCAGCGTAGAATCTCCCGGGACAGGAAGCAATGAGCAGTTCTTC
>.|TRBJ2-3|few|TRBV28
CASSSPKRYTQYF
TGTGCCAGCAGTTCCCCCAAGCGCTATACGCAGTATTTT
>.|TRBJ2-3|few|TRBV6-5
CASSYFLGGTDTQYF
TGTGCCAGCAGTTACTTTCTGGGAGGAACAGATACGCAGTATTTT
>.|TRBJ1-1|few|TRBV7-9
CASSNGQPSWNTEAFF
TGTGCCAGCAGTAACGGACAGCCAAGTTGGAACACTGAAGCTTTCTTT
>.|TRBJ1-1|.|TRBV20-1
CSARDSTPSHTEAFF
TGCAGTGCTAGAGATAGTACCCCCAGTCACACTGAAGCTTTCTTT
>.|TRBJ1-1|.|TRBV29-1
CSVVRTANTEAFF
TGCAGCGTTGTGAGGACCGCGAACACTGAAGCTTTCTTT
>.|TRBJ2-1|few|TRBV12-3/TRBV12-4
CASSSGLYYNEQFF
TGTGCCAGCAGCTCGGGACTCTACTACAATGAGCAGTTCTTC
>TRBD2|TRBJ2-1|.|TRBV2
CASRSGSGYEQFF
TGTGCCAGCAGGAGCGGGAGTGGCTATGAGCAGTTCTTC
>.|TRBJ2-5|few|TRBV15
CATSRDRGGETQYF
TGTGCCACCAGCAGAGATCGAGGGGGAGAGACCCAGTACTTC
>TRBD2|TRBJ2-3|.|TRBV20-1
CSARGGRGAASTDTQYF
TGCAGTGCTAGAGGAGGGCGGGGGGCGGCTAGCACAGATACGCAGTATTTT
>.|TRBJ2-3|.|TRBV3-1
CASSQDPPGSSTDTQYF
TGTGCCAGCAGCCAAGATCCTCCCGGGAGTAGCACAGATACGCAGTATTTT
>TRBD2|TRBJ2-4|.|TRBV5-1
CASSQTSGGAGNIQYF
TGCGCCAGCAGCCAGACTAGCGGGGGGGCCGGAAACATTCAGTACTTC
>.|TRBJ2-7|.|TRBV20-1
CSARGAGPCEQYF
TGCAGTGCTAGAGGGGCGGGACCGTGCGAGCAGTACTTC
>TRBD2|TRBJ2-1|.|TRBV20-1
CSARGPRSGANNEQFF
TGCAGTGCTAGGGGCCCGCGGAGCGGGGCGAACAATGAGCAGTTCTTC
>TRBD1|TRBJ2-7|few|TRBV12-3/TRBV12-4
CATSGQFAYEQYF
TGTGCCACCTCGGGACAGTTCGCCTACGAGCAGTACTTC
>.|TRBJ1-2|.|TRBV29-1
CSVESLGYGYTF
TGCAGCGTTGAGTCATTGGGCTATGGCTACACCTTC
>.|TRBJ1-4|many|TRBV12-3/TRBV12-4
CASSLVLTGEKLFF
TGTGCCAGCAGTTTAGTTTTGACTGGTGAAAAACTGTTTTTT
>.|TRBJ2-3|.|TRBV24-1
CATKGPTGDTDTQYF
TGTGCCACCAAAGGCCCTACGGGGGACACAGATACGCAGTATTTT
>TRBD2|TRBJ2-7|few|TRBV29-1
CSVTSGRVYEQYF
TGCAGCGTGACTAGCGGGAGGGTATACGAGCAGTACTTC
>TRBD2|TRBJ2-5|.|TRBV6-4
CASSEWRASGANEQYF
TGTGCCAGCAGTGAGTGGAGGGCTAGCGGGGCCAATGAGCAGTACTTC
>.|TRBJ1-1|.|TRBV30
CALGVLGEAFF
TGTGCCTTGGGGGTCTTGGGTGAAGCTTTCTTT
>.|TRBJ1-2|few|TRBV20-1
CSASGGGGYGYTF
TGCAGTGCTAGTGGAGGCGGGGGCTATGGCTACACCTTC
>.|TRBJ2-7|once|TRBV27
CASSLSLRGSYEQYF
TGTGCCAGCAGTTTATCCCTCCGGGGCTCCTACGAGCAGTACTTC
>.|TRBJ2-4|few|TRBV7-6
CASSPGEVNIQYF
TGTGCCAGCAGCCCCGGGGAGGTAAACATTCAGTACTTC
>.|TRBJ2-7|.|TRBV15
CATSRDHLREQYF
TGTGCCACCAGCAGAGATCATTTAAGGGAGCAGTACTTC
>.|TRBJ2-3|.|TRBV28
CASSLGGRLDTQYF
TGTGCCAGCAGTTTGGGGGGGCGACTAGATACGCAGTATTTT
>.|TRBJ2-1|few|TRBV30
CAWSPPSPDPNEQFF
TGTGCCTGGAGTCCGCCTTCCCCAGACCCCAATGAGCAGTTCTTC
>.|TRBJ2-5|.|TRBV7-2
CATAGTKQETQYF
TGTGCCACCGCCGGGACAAAGCAAGAGACCCAGTACTTC
>TRBD1|TRBJ1-5|.|TRBV6-2/TRBV6-3
CASKNSGQGGQPQHF
TGTGCCAGCAAAAACTCCGGACAGGGCGGTCAGCCCCAGCATTTT
>.|TRBJ1-2|.|TRBV3-1
CASSPLFSSYGYTF
TGTGCCAGCAGCCCCCTTTTTTCCAGCTATGGCTACACCTTC
>.|TRBJ2-7|few|TRBV20-1
CSARDVRATYEQYF
TGCAGTGCTAGAGACGTACGCGCCACCTACGAGCAGTACTTC
>.|TRBJ1-5|.|TRBV2
CASSGPDGGNQPQHF
TGTGCCAGCAGCGGGCCAGATGGAGGCAATCAGCCCCAGCATTTT
>TRBD1|TRBJ1-4|.|TRBV7-2
CASSPARQGVSEKLFF
TGTGCCAGCAGCCCAGCCCGACAGGGGGTTAGCGAAAAACTGTTTTTT
>.|TRBJ2-6|few|TRBV25-1
CASSELKGTSSGANVLTF
TGTGCCAGCAGTGAATTAAAGGGAACAAGCTCTGGGGCCAACGTCCTGACTTTC
>.|TRBJ2-1|few|TRBV7-8
CASSLVVQRVNEQFF
TGTGCCAGCAGCTTAGTAGTTCAGCGGGTCAATGAGCAGTTCTTC
>.|TRBJ1-2|.|TRBV21-1
CASSSFHRYGYTF
TGTGCCAGCAGCAGTTTCCATCGGTATGGCTACACCTTC
>.|TRBJ2-7|.|TRBV20-1
CSARLANEQYF
TGCAGTGCTCGTCTAGCTAATGAGCAGTACTTC
>TRBD2|TRBJ2-1|.|TRBV12-3/TRBV12-4
CASSAAPGLATSYNEQFF
TGTGCCAGCAGTGCCGCCCCGGGACTAGCGACTTCCTACAATGAGCAGTTCTTC
>.|TRBJ2-3|many|TRBV5-1
CASSGPYTDTQYF
TGCGCCAGCAGCGGCCCTTACACAGATACGCAGTATTTT
>.|TRBJ1-5|.|TRBV29-1
CSVDFITGSQPQHF
TGCAGCGTTGACTTTATAACAGGGTCTCAGCCCCAGCATTTT
>TRBD2|TRBJ2-1|few|TRBV23-1
CASSQSGGRGGYNEQFF
TGCGCCAGCAGTCAATCAGGGGGGCGGGGGGGCTACAATGAGCAGTTCTTC
>.|TRBJ1-6|.|TRBV13
CASSFLRDSPLHF
TGTGCCAGCAGCTTTCTACGAGATTCACCCCTCCACTTT
>.|TRBJ1-2|.|TRBV20-1
CSARYTGLGYTF
TGCAGTGCTAGATACACAGGGCTTGGCTACACCTTC
>TRBD2|TRBJ2-7|.|TRBV7-2
CASSSGRDYPYEQYF
TGTGCCAGCAGCTCGGGACGGGACTACCCCTACGAGCAGTACTTC
>.|TRBJ2-3|.|TRBV27
CASSRNWGTDTQYF
TGTGCCAGCAGCCGTAATTGGGGCACAGATACGCAGTATTTT
>.|TRBJ2-7|few|TRBV28
CASSPWDSAYEQYF
TGTGCCAGCAGTCCGTGGGACTCAGCCTACGAGCAGTACTTC